This T cell receptor (beta chain) comes out of a study of T-cell memory formation after mild COVID-19. Study context: There were largely donor-specific TCR clusters. Whole-study results and caveats: Certain responding clones were present in pre-infection memory, suggesting participation of cross-reactive memory. CD4+ bias marked clones expanding day 15 to 37, unlike balanced contracting clones.

cDNA libraries for TCR alpha and TCR beta, carrying sample barcodes and UMIs, came from 5'RACE with constant-segment primers. TCRdb independently ran MiXCR on the 5' RACE reads; one entry per CDR3 protein. The sample records under 300,000 distinct CDR3 sequences, roughly 10% being singletons. The germline V and J ends were trimmed by 3 bases and 7 bases, with 12 bases remaining between them. CDR1 is SEHNR, CDR2 FQNEAQ, per germline (reference sequence). The CDR3 covers 14 residues. As regards this clonotype: Its target is not known.

The receptor's source is a man younger than 30 who had mild COVID-19 (a few samples of this study predate the infection). Cell type and time point are not known. Material: PBMCs or a T cell subset sorted from them (not recorded which). V and J are TRBV7-9 and TRBJ1-4; D possibly corresponds to TRBD1 (5 bases). The CDR3 reads CASSFRQGIEKLFF. The CDR3 region has the DNA TGTGCCAGCAGCTTTCGTCAGGGTATTGAAAAACTGTTTTTT.